The 22 T cell receptor beta chains given below trace back to one sample, sequenced in a study of response to subunit inactivated influenza vaccine. TCRdb re-called the RT-PCR reads through MiXCR, storing one row per CDR3 protein. The sample includes hundreds of thousands of distinct CDR3 sequences, around 25% seen only once; the top ten take 1.5% to 2%. Here the sequenced sample was CD4+ T cells sorted from PBMCs, taken more than 4 days after vaccination. The source is a man between 50 and 59 years old who received an inactivated influenza vaccine.

Only a few counts were recorded for this clonotype. The CDR3 here is CAWTPWGSYEQYF. In DNA, the CDR3 is TGTGCCTGGACCCCCTGGGGATCCTACGAGCAGTACTTC. The chain combines TRBV30 with TRBJ2-7, with no clear D. CDR1 is GTSNPN, CDR2 SVGIG, per germline (reference sequence). V lost 4 bases to trimming and J lost 1 base, with 11 bases between them. The CDR3 extends over 13 amino acids.

This clonotype was found a few times. The rearrangement uses TRBV7-8 and TRBJ2-1, with D hard to call. The CDR3 is 11 residues long. Per germline, CDR1 SGHVS and CDR2 FQNEAQ. Trimming removed 3 bases at V and 9 bases at J, with 6 bases between. The CDR3 DNA reads as TGTGCCAGCAGCTTGAAGGGTGAGCAGTTCTTC. It yields the protein CASSLKGEQFF.

The V call is TRBV20-1, the J call TRBJ1-2, with D perhaps TRBD1 (6 bases). The V and J ends lost 4 bases and 2 bases respectively, with 14 bases between them. CDR1 and CDR2 from the germline V gene are DFQATT and SNEGSKA (reference sequence). The CDR3 loop spans 14 amino acids. CDR3 loop: CSATQGGGNYGYTF. CDR3 DNA sequence: TGCAGTGCTACACAGGGAGGGGGAAACTATGGCTACACCTTC.

The rearrangement joins TRBV30 to TRBJ1-3, with D perhaps TRBD1 (5 bases). Germline lookup yields CDR1 GTSNPN and CDR2 SVGIG (reference sequence). The V and J ends lost 0 bases and 2 bases respectively, with 8 bases between them. The CDR3 is 14 residues long. In DNA, the CDR3 is TGTGCCTGGAGTGTTGGGACGGCTGGAAACACCATATATTTT. This gives the protein CAWSVGTAGNTIYF.

This chain joins TRBV4-1 and TRBJ2-3; TRBD2 aligns across 15 bases. The V gene's germline CDR1 is MGHRA and CDR2 YSYEKL. J gave up 3 bases and V 0 bases, and 4 bases lay outside the gene matches. The CDR3 has 18 amino acids. The CDR3 region has the DNA TGCGCCAGCAGCCAAGAAATCGGGACTAGCGGGAGGACAGATACGCAGTATTTT. It is translated as CASSQEIGTSGRTDTQYF.

This clonotype was seen a few times. The CDR3 DNA follows: TGTGCCAGCAGGCCGTTGACGGGAAATTCACCCCTCCACTTT. Translation: CASRPLTGNSPLHF. The gene calls are TRBV5-5 and TRBJ1-6; D unresolved. CDR3 length: 14 amino acids. Germline CDR1 SGHKS, CDR2 YYEKEE (reference sequence). Between the trimmed V and J ends, which lost 5 bases and 7 bases, there was a span of 13 bases.

This chain joins TRBV5-1 and TRBJ2-7; D perhaps matches TRBD2 (7 bases). In germline, CDR1 is SGHRS, CDR2 YFSETQ. This CDR3 contains 15 residues. The V and J ends lost 5 bases and 4 bases respectively, with 19 bases between them. CDR3 sequence reads: CASRGGAQGTYEQYF. The CDR3 DNA follows: TGCGCCAGCAGAGGGGGGGCCCAAGGCACTTACGAGCAGTACTTC.

This clonotype was seen a handful of times. This chain connects TRBV7-9 to TRBJ2-1, with a weak D call TRBD2 (5 bases). The germline V gene has CDR1 SEHNR and CDR2 FQNEAQ (reference sequence). V gave up 1 base and J gave up 7 bases, with 17 bases separating them. This CDR3 region has 16 residues. The CDR3 protein is CASSLGAGSTGNEQFF. The CDR3 nucleotides read TGTGCCAGCAGCTTAGGGGCGGGCTCGACTGGTAATGAGCAGTTCTTC.

This clonotype was detected only a few times. This chain uses TRBV6-2 or TRBV6-3 with TRBJ2-5, with TRBD2 as a possible D gene (6 bases). CDR1 is MNHEY and CDR2 is SVGEGT in the germline V gene. CDR3 length: 13 amino acids. V lost 7 bases, J lost 2 bases, and 11 bases lay in between. For the CDR3, the DNA is TGTGCCAGCATGCTGGGGGGACAAGAGACCCAGTACTTC. As protein: CASMLGGQETQYF.

The chain uses TRBV28 and TRBJ2-7, with D possibly called TRBD1 or TRBD2 (5 bases each). V lost 3 bases, J lost 3 bases, and 18 bases lay in between. This CDR3 is built from 16 residues. Germline V gene lookup returns CDR1 MDHEN and CDR2 SYDVKM. CDR3 protein: CASSFPTPRDLYEQYF. The CDR3 DNA sequence: TGTGCCAGCAGTTTTCCTACACCTCGGGACCTCTACGAGCAGTACTTC.

This clonotype turned up a few times. This chain connects TRBV7-2 to TRBJ2-1; D is uncertain. Between the trimmed V and J ends, which lost 8 bases and 4 bases, there was a span of 15 bases. Germline values: CDR1 SGHTA, CDR2 FQGNSA. There are 14 residues in the CDR3. DNA of the CDR3: TGTGCCAGCCTTTTAGAGTCTAATTACAATGAGCAGTTCTTC. This translates into CASLLESNYNEQFF.

In its sample, this clonotype was seen once. The chain combines TRBV6-2 or TRBV6-3 with TRBJ2-5, with D unclear. The germline V gene has CDR1 MNHEY and CDR2 SVGEGT. Trimming shortened V by 4 bases and J by 3 bases, and 9 bases separated the two germline ends. The CDR3 has 13 residues. This CDR3 is CASSSHDEETQYF. DNA for the CDR3: TGTGCCAGCAGTTCCCACGACGAAGAGACCCAGTACTTC.

The rearrangement joins TRBV9 to TRBJ2-7; 10 bases are shared with TRBD2. The trim removed 0 bases at V and 0 bases at J, leaving 3 bases unmatched. Germline CDR1 and CDR2: SGDLS and YYNGEE. The length of the CDR3 is 16 residues. The CDR3 loop reads CASSVGLAGDSYEQYF. The CDR3 nucleotides are TGTGCCAGCAGCGTAGGACTAGCGGGCGACTCCTACGAGCAGTACTTC. Full variable domain (outside the CDR3, taken from reference TRBV9 and TRBJ2-7): DSGVTQTPKHLITATGQRVTLRCSPRSGDLSVYWYQQSLDQGLQFLIQYYNGEERAKGNILERFSAQQFPDLHSELNLSSLELGDSALYFCASSVGLAGDSYEQYFGPGTRLTVT.

The chain has TRBV6-1 and TRBJ2-2; D is perhaps TRBD1 (5 bases). Trimming cost V 2 bases and J 4 bases, with 14 bases left between them. The CDR3 has 16 amino acids. CDR1 MNHNS and CDR2 SASEGT come from the germline V gene. The CDR3 sequence: CASSETPGRITGELFF. DNA for the CDR3: TGTGCCAGCAGTGAAACACCAGGGCGGATCACCGGGGAGCTGTTTTTT.

This chain connects TRBV29-1 to TRBJ2-7, with D perhaps matching TRBD1 (6 bases). V shed 4 bases and J shed 5 bases, with 12 bases lying between them. This CDR3 spans 12 amino acids. The germline gives CDR1 SQVTM, CDR2 ANQGSEA. CDR3 residues: CSVAQGNNEQYF. The CDR3 nucleotides are TGCAGCGTTGCCCAGGGGAACAACGAGCAGTACTTC.

The V gene is TRBV18, the J gene TRBJ1-3; D not resolved. From germline, CDR1 is KGHSH and CDR2 LQKENI. This CDR3 has 16 residues. Trimming pared 2 bases from V and 0 bases from J, leaving 11 bases between. The CDR3 loop reads CASSPRTADSGNTIYF. The CDR3 bases are TGTGCCAGCTCACCAAGGACGGCAGACTCTGGAAACACCATATATTTT.

V gene TRBV28 combines with J gene TRBJ2-3; 16 bases line up with TRBD2. Germline values: CDR1 MDHEN, CDR2 SYDVKM. The CDR3 runs to 17 residues. The V segment lost 5 bases and the J segment 2 bases; nucleotides outside the gene matches: 4. The CDR3 nucleotides are TGTGCCAGCAGTCTGGGACTAGCGGGGGGGAACACAGATACGCAGTATTTT. This encodes CASSLGLAGGNTDTQYF.

The CDR3 loop reads CASSPQGALDEQYF. The DNA of the CDR3 is TGTGCCAGCAGCCCACAGGGGGCGTTGGACGAGCAGTACTTC. The chain is built from TRBV7-6 and TRBJ2-7; 9 bases line up with TRBD1. The CDR3 loop spans 14 amino acids. CDR1 is SGHVS and CDR2 is FNYEAQ in the germline V gene. V shed 5 bases and J 5 bases; nucleotides not matched to a gene: 7. Supplemented by reference TRBV7-6 and TRBJ2-7, the full variable domain reads GAGVSQSPRYKVTKRGQDVALRCDPISGHVSLYWYRQALGQGPEFLTYFNYEAQQDKSGLPNDRFSAERPEGSISTLTIQRTEQRDSAMYRCASSPQGALDEQYFGPGTRLTVT.

A few counts support this clonotype. This chain links TRBV15 with TRBJ1-1, with D unresolved. Germline CDR1 is LNHNV and CDR2 is YYDKDF (reference sequence). CDR3 length equals 15 residues. V was cut by 2 bases and J by 6 bases, with 16 bases left in between. The CDR3 DNA follows: TGTGCCACCAGCAGACGACCCACCAAGACATCTGAAGCTTTCTTT. Protein product: CATSRRPTKTSEAFF. The entire variable domain, with the rest obtained from reference TRBV15 and TRBJ1-1, is as follows: DAMVIQNPRYQVTQFGKPVTLSCSQTLNHNVMYWYQQKSSQAPKLLFHYYDKDFNNEADTPDNFQSRRPNTSFCFLDIRSPGLGDTAMYLCATSRRPTKTSEAFFGQGTRLTVV.

V gene TRBV20-1 combines with J gene TRBJ1-1, with a tentative D call TRBD1 (5 bases). V gave up 6 bases and J gave up 0 bases, with 14 bases separating them. CDR1 DFQATT and CDR2 SNEGSKA come from the germline V gene (reference sequence). The CDR3 has 14 amino acids. The CDR3 spells CSAPFGGMNTEAFF. The DNA for the CDR3 is TGCAGTGCCCCATTCGGGGGAATGAACACTGAAGCTTTCTTT.

This clonotype was detected once. This chain links TRBV10-3 with TRBJ2-5, with 7 bases aligning to TRBD1. Germline V CDR1 and CDR2: ENHRY, SYGVKD. The CDR3 runs 14 residues. The V segment lost 0 bases and the J segment 4 bases; nucleotides outside the gene matches: 2. CDR3 coding DNA: TGTGCCATCAGTGAGTCAGGGGGCGGAGAGACCCAGTACTTC. Its protein product is CAISESGGGETQYF.

This clonotype was seen more than once but under ten times. J is TRBJ1-1 and V is TRBV12-3 or TRBV12-4; D possibly corresponds to TRBD1 (6 bases). There are 14 residues in the CDR3. The ends were cut back, 6 bases at V and 3 bases at J, with 14 bases in the middle. The CDR3 here is CASRPGTYHTEAFF. The CDR3 region has the DNA TGTGCCAGCAGGCCCGGGACATATCACACTGAAGCTTTCTTT.